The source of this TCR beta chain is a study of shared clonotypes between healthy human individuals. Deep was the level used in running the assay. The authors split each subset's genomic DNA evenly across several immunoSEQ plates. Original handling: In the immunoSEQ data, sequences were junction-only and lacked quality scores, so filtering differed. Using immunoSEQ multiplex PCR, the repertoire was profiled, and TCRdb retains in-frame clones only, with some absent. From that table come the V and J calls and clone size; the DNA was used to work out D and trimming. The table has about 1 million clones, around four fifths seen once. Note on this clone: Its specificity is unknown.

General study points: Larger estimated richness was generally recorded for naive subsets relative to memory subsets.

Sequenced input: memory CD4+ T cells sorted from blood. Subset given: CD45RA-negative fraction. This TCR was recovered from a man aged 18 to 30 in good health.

This CDR3 reads CASGGQPNQPQHF. The CDR3, as DNA: TGTGCCAGCGGGGGACAGCCCAATCAGCCCCAGCATTTT. The chain combines TRBV2 with TRBJ1-5; TRBD1 matches at 7 bases. Trimming at V came to 8 bases and at J to 3 bases, leaving 4 bases not matched to a gene. Germline loops: CDR1 SNHLY, CDR2 FYNNEI. This CDR3 is built from 13 residues.